Shown below are 7 T cell receptor beta chains from a single sample sequenced in a study of early T cells in non-severe SARS-CoV-2 infection. Each CDR3 protein is one row after TCRdb ran MiXCR on the 5' RACE reads. The data contain some 58,000 distinct CDR3 sequences, around 11% of them singletons. Here the sequenced sample was whole blood, taken at baseline. The receptors come from an adult who was a healthcare worker with PCR-confirmed SARS-CoV-2 infection or an uninfected control (not recorded which).

The chain carries TRBV9 and TRBJ2-2; D not certain. The germline V gene has CDR1 SGDLS and CDR2 YYNGEE. V shed 1 base and J shed 0 bases, with 7 bases lying between them. The CDR3 sequence is 15 residues long. The CDR3 DNA reads as TGTGCCAGCAGCGTAAGGCAAGCGAACACCGGGGAGCTGTTTTTT. The encoded protein is CASSVRQANTGELFF.

The table lists this clonotype with a few counts. The chain employs TRBV7-8 and TRBJ1-1, with 7 positions matching TRBD1. The ends lost 3 bases at V and 1 base at J; junction bases unmatched: 11. This CDR3 has 17 residues. Germline values: CDR1 SGHVS, CDR2 FQNEAQ. The CDR3 region is CASSFFTTRQGNTEAFF. The CDR3 DNA follows: TGTGCCAGCAGCTTTTTTACTACCCGACAGGGGAACACTGAAGCTTTCTTT.

The table lists this clonotype with a few counts. V usage is TRBV4-3 and J usage is TRBJ2-6, with D tentatively TRBD1 (6 bases). This CDR3 is built from 22 residues. Trimming shortened V by 4 bases and J by 0 bases, and 28 bases separated the two germline ends. The V gene's germline CDR1 is LGHNA and CDR2 YSLEER. Written as DNA, the CDR3 is TGCGCCAGCAGCCCGAGTTTCTCAGCCGGTCATACAGGGAACTCTGGGGCCAACGTCCTGACTTTC. This encodes CASSPSFSAGHTGNSGANVLTF.

V usage is TRBV7-2 and J usage is TRBJ2-7; possibly TRBD1 or TRBD2 for D (5 bases each). Trimming took off 5 bases at V and 3 bases at J, with 11 bases between the two ends. Germline CDR1 SGHTA, CDR2 FQGNSA. The CDR3 runs to 13 residues. The CDR3 bases are TGTGCCAGCAGCCGGGACCCCCTCTACGAGCAGTACTTC. It encodes CASSRDPLYEQYF.

This chain joins TRBV5-5 and TRBJ1-4; D not resolved. The CDR3 spans 16 residues. V dropped 2 bases and J dropped 8 bases, with 19 bases sitting between them. The germline CDR1 and CDR2 sequences are SGHKS and YYEKEE (reference sequence). The CDR3 DNA sequence: TGTGCCAGCAGCTTCCTATCCAGACCTAACAAGGAAAAACTGTTTTTT. This sequence encodes CASSFLSRPNKEKLFF.

This CDR3 reads CASSQDLVNYGYTF. CDR3 bases: TGTGCCAGCAGCCAAGATCTAGTTAACTATGGCTACACCTTC. The V call is TRBV4-2, the J call TRBJ1-2; D is undetermined. V lost 0 bases, J lost 1 base, and 6 bases lay in between. CDR3 length: 14 amino acids. The germline V gene encodes CDR1 LGHNA and CDR2 YNFKEQ.

This clonotype has a handful of counts. The chain joins TRBV20-1 to TRBJ1-2, with 9 bases that match TRBD1. CDR1 is DFQATT and CDR2 is SNEGSKA in the germline V gene (reference sequence). The V and J ends lost 4 bases and 1 base, in that order; junction bases with no gene match: 4. The CDR3 is 14 amino acids. CDR3 DNA sequence: TGCAGTGCTACCGGGACAGGGATTAACTATGGCTACACCTTC. It translates to CSATGTGINYGYTF.